This entry lists 27 T cell receptor beta chains sequenced from one sample in a study of glioma-infiltrating T cells. The iRepertoire nested amplicon-rescue multiplex PCR amplified TCR alpha and beta CDR3s from RNA. TCRdb redid the calling of the multiplex PCR reads with MiXCR, one entry per CDR3 protein. The sample includes about 380,000 distinct CDR3 sequences, 41% of them seen just once. Sequencing used glioma tissue, nonneoplastic brain tissue, or PBMCs (not recorded which). The source is a human donor with low-grade glioma or glioblastoma, undergoing nonglioma brain surgery, or in good health (not recorded which).

The V and J genes are TRBV10-3 and TRBJ1-4; unclear D gene. In germline, CDR1 is ENHRY, CDR2 SYGVKD. This CDR3 is built from 13 residues. Trimming took 5 bases from V and 8 from J, leaving 12 bases between them. The CDR3 is CAISLFGEEKLFF. DNA for the CDR3: TGTGCCATCAGTTTGTTCGGGGAGGAAAAACTGTTTTTT.

In this sample, this clonotype turned up once. The J gene is TRBJ2-7, the V gene TRBV6-2 or TRBV6-3, with D hard to call. This CDR3 spans 16 amino acids. V lost 6 bases, J lost 3 bases, and 21 bases lay in between. CDR1 is MNHEY, CDR2 SVGEGT, per germline. CDR3 sequence: CASSQIPRSAHYEQYF. The CDR3 DNA reads as TGTGCCAGCAGCCAAATCCCAAGGAGCGCCCACTACGAGCAGTACTTC.

V and J are TRBV29-1 and TRBJ1-1; D is perhaps TRBD1 (5 bases). With 7 bases removed from V and 0 bases from J, the gap between germline ends came to 15 bases. CDR3 length: 14 residues. In germline, CDR1 is SQVTM, CDR2 ANQGSEA. DNA of the CDR3: TGCAGCGGTGTCAGGGAACCCATGAACACTGAAGCTTTCTTT. Translated: CSGVREPMNTEAFF.

This clonotype was seen repeatedly, ten times or more. V is TRBV28 and J is TRBJ1-5; no clear D gene. Per germline, CDR1 MDHEN and CDR2 SYDVKM. The CDR3 is made up of 17 amino acids. Trimming cost V 7 bases and J 0 bases, with 19 bases left between them. The CDR3 is CASIPRWADYSNQPQHF. DNA for the CDR3: TGTGCCAGCATCCCCCGGTGGGCAGACTATAGCAATCAGCCCCAGCATTTT.

At least ten counts were recorded for this clonotype. The chain carries TRBV4-3 and TRBJ1-1; no reliable D call. The germline V gene encodes CDR1 LGHNA and CDR2 YSLEER. There are 13 residues in the CDR3. The V gene lost 4 bases and the J gene lost 7 bases, with 13 bases spanning the gap. The CDR3 reads CASSPIEGGEAFF. The CDR3 nucleotides read TGCGCCAGCAGCCCCATCGAGGGAGGTGAAGCTTTCTTT.

The CDR3 loop is CASSPIGQSNSPLHF. CDR3 in DNA: TGCGCCAGCAGCCCGATCGGACAGAGTAATTCACCCCTCCACTTT. The V call is TRBV4-1, the J call TRBJ1-6, with D maybe TRBD1 (6 bases). The CDR3 runs 15 residues. Deletions cut 4 bases from V and 6 bases from J, with 13 bases between. Germline V gives CDR1 MGHRA, CDR2 YSYEKL.

The genes are TRBV12-3 or TRBV12-4 and TRBJ1-3; D is ambiguous. The CDR3 has 14 residues. The V end was cut by 5 bases, the J end by 2 bases, with 10 bases between. CDR3 region: CASSVGWAGNTIYF. The CDR3 region has the DNA TGTGCCAGCAGTGTAGGGTGGGCTGGAAACACCATATATTTT.

In regard to this clonotype: A clone one base away is much larger, so this may be a read error. The CDR3 sequence is CDSSYSRTSGDQYF. The CDR3 nucleotides read TGTGACAGCAGTTACTCTAGGACTAGCGGAGACCAGTACTTC. V gene TRBV6-2 or TRBV6-3 combines with J gene TRBJ2-5, with TRBD2 matching 10 bases. This CDR3 spans 14 amino acids. Germline V CDR1 and CDR2: MNHEY, SVGEGT.

The V gene is TRBV5-1, the J gene TRBJ1-1; D is unclear. Trimming took off 5 bases at V and 0 bases at J, with 11 bases between the two ends. The CDR3 contains 14 residues. Germline V gene lookup returns CDR1 SGHRS and CDR2 YFSETQ. CDR3: CASRSEWMNTEAFF. As DNA, the CDR3 is TGCGCCAGCAGGTCAGAATGGATGAACACTGAAGCTTTCTTT.

This clonotype was counted between two and nine times. The CDR3 protein is CASSIRQGNTGELFF. For the CDR3, the DNA is TGTGCCAGCAGCATCCGACAGGGAAACACCGGGGAGCTGTTTTTT. The genes are TRBV7-2 and TRBJ2-2; 7 bases align to TRBD1. V lost 5 bases and J lost 2; bases outside the gene matches: 5. CDR1 and CDR2 from the germline V gene are SGHTA and FQGNSA. The CDR3 is 15 residues long.

This clonotype was counted a few times. In DNA form, the CDR3 reads TGCAGTGCTACCCAGCCCACATACTACGAGCAGTACTTC. Amino acids: CSATQPTYYEQYF. This chain joins TRBV20-1 and TRBJ2-7; D not certain. Trimming removed 4 bases at V and 3 bases at J, with 13 bases between. The CDR3 runs 13 residues. Germline V gene data show CDR1 as DFQATT and CDR2 as SNEGSKA (reference sequence).

This clonotype has at least ten counts. This sequence joins TRBV28 and TRBJ2-1; a weak D match, TRBD1 (5 bases). Looked up from germline, CDR1 is MDHEN and CDR2 is SYDVKM. This CDR3 comprises 12 residues. V shed 10 bases and J shed 3 bases, with 10 bases lying between them. The CDR3 spells CATSGNYNEQFF. The CDR3 bases are TGTGCCACCTCAGGGAACTACAATGAGCAGTTCTTC.

Regarding this clonotype: This may arise from a read error, as a much more abundant clone is one base away. The chain carries TRBV15 and TRBJ1-1, with a tentative D call TRBD1 (5 bases). The CDR3 is made up of 16 amino acids. With 3 bases removed from V and 1 base from J, the gap between germline ends came to 15 bases. CDR1 is LNHNV, CDR2 YYDKDF, per germline (reference sequence). The CDR3: CATSRGIGTGNTEAFF. The CDR3 DNA is TGTGCCACCAGCAGGGGGATAGGGACCGGGAACACTGAAGCTTTCTTT. The full variable domain, its missing parts supplied by reference TRBV15 and TRBJ1-1, is DAMVIQNPRYQVTQFGKPVTLSCSQTLNHNVMYWYQQKSSQAPKLLFHYYDKDFNNEADTPDNFQSRRPNTSFCFLDIRSPGLGDTAMYLCATSRGIGTGNTEAFFGQGTRLTVV.

This sequence joins TRBV3-1 and TRBJ2-7; D perhaps matches TRBD2 (6 bases). CDR1 is LGHDT, CDR2 YNNKEL, per germline (reference sequence). The CDR3 is 13 residues long. V lost 3 bases to trimming and J lost 6 bases, with 12 bases between them. The DNA of the CDR3 is TGTGCCAGCAGCCATCATGGGGGGAGCGAGCAGTACTTC. Its protein is CASSHHGGSEQYF.

The chain recombines TRBV12-3 or TRBV12-4 with TRBJ2-5; 7 nucleotides align to TRBD2. The CDR3 is made up of 15 amino acids. Trimming cost V 2 bases and J 7 bases; bases outside gene matches: 10. The CDR3 nucleotides are TGTGCCAGCAGTTTAAAAGGGACTACCTCATCGACCCAGTACTTC. Translated, it gives CASSLKGTTSSTQYF.

On this clonotype: A much larger clone differs by one base, so this may be a read error. The chain joins TRBV28 to TRBJ2-1, with D hard to call. The CDR3 runs 15 residues. Germline lookup yields CDR1 MDHEN and CDR2 SYDVKM. The CDR3, as DNA: TGTGCCAGCACCCTGGACGCGAGCTCCTACAATGAGGAGTTCTTC. Translating it yields CASTLDASSYNEEFF.

The rearrangement joins TRBV18 to TRBJ1-5, with no clear D. Germline lookup yields CDR1 KGHSH and CDR2 LQKENI. CDR3 length equals 13 residues. V was pared by 4 bases and J by 3 bases, with 7 bases between. Here the CDR3 reads CASSLGNNQPQHF. In DNA, the CDR3 is TGTGCCAGCTCACTCGGGAACAATCAGCCCCAGCATTTT.

This sequence joins TRBV25-1 and TRBJ1-2; the D gene is possibly TRBD1 (6 bases). V was shortened by 6 bases and J by 2 bases, with 13 bases between the two germline ends. The germline CDR1 and CDR2 sequences are MGHDK and SYGVNS. The CDR3 runs 14 residues. The CDR3 DNA is TGTGCCAGCAGCTTTAGGACAGCGAACTATGGCTACACCTTC. Protein product: CASSFRTANYGYTF.

At least ten counts were recorded for this clonotype. The rearrangement links TRBV6-1 to TRBJ1-5; unclear D gene. V dropped 6 bases and J dropped 0 bases, with 9 bases sitting between them. The CDR3 spans 14 residues. Germline V gene sequence: CDR1 MNHNS, CDR2 SASEGT. This chain's CDR3 is CASSQYYSNQPQHF. CDR3 coding DNA: TGTGCCAGCAGCCAATACTATAGCAATCAGCCCCAGCATTTT.

The table lists this clonotype with many counts. The chain joins TRBV6-1 to TRBJ1-1, with 8 bases matching TRBD1. Germline values: CDR1 MNHNS, CDR2 SASEGT. This CDR3 contains 13 residues. V lost 5 bases, J lost 4 bases, and 3 bases stayed unmatched. In DNA form, the CDR3 reads TGTGCCAGCAGTCAGGGGGCGGCCACTGAAGCTTTCTTT. Translated, it gives CASSQGAATEAFF.

J is TRBJ2-5 and V is TRBV5-5, with D perhaps given as TRBD1 or TRBD2 (5 bases each). CDR1 and CDR2 (germline): SGHKS, YYEKEE (reference sequence). Trimming took 1 base from V and 5 from J, leaving 12 bases between them. The CDR3 runs 14 residues. The CDR3 is CASSLIGGLETQYF. The CDR3 bases are TGTGCCAGCAGCTTGATTGGGGGATTGGAGACCCAGTACTTC.

This clonotype was seen just once. V and J are TRBV20-1 and TRBJ2-1; D is uncertain. This CDR3 is 12 amino acids long. Germline V CDR1 and CDR2: DFQATT, SNEGSKA (reference sequence). The V end was cut by 3 bases, the J end by 5 bases, with 8 bases between. The CDR3 loop is CSASNYNNEQFF. The DNA of the CDR3 is TGCAGTGCTAGTAACTACAACAATGAGCAGTTCTTC.

The chain carries TRBV2 and TRBJ2-7, with 10 bases that match TRBD1. CDR1 is SNHLY, CDR2 FYNNEI, per germline. The length of the CDR3 is 15 residues. Trimming at V came to 1 base and at J to 5 bases, leaving 5 bases not matched to a gene. The DNA for the CDR3 is TGTGCCAGCAGTGAAGGAGGGACAGGGGACCACGAGCAGTACTTC. It codes for CASSEGGTGDHEQYF.

The chain combines TRBV27 with TRBJ1-2; the match to TRBD1 covers 8 bases. Per the germline V gene, CDR1 is MNHEY and CDR2 is SMNVEV (reference sequence). Losses at the gene ends were 5 bases for V and 10 bases for J; bases not matched to a gene: 15. The length of the CDR3 is 15 residues. The CDR3 DNA follows: TGTGCCAGCAGTATAACAGGGGGTACAAACTATAACTACACCTTC. Translating gives CASSITGGTNYNYTF.

At least ten counts were recorded for this clonotype. The genes are TRBV27 and TRBJ2-7, with D hard to call. This CDR3 spans 13 amino acids. CDR1 and CDR2 (germline): MNHEY, SMNVEV (reference sequence). V was shortened by 3 bases and J by 2 bases, with 8 bases between the two germline ends. The CDR3: CASSFGVTYEQYF. CDR3 bases: TGTGCCAGCAGTTTTGGGGTTACCTACGAGCAGTACTTC.

Only a few counts were recorded for this clonotype. The J gene is TRBJ2-7, the V gene TRBV7-9; either TRBD1 or TRBD2 may fit D (6 bases each). The ends were cut back, 4 bases at V and 2 bases at J, with 12 bases in the middle. This CDR3 spans 14 amino acids. CDR1 is SEHNR and CDR2 is FQNEAQ in the germline V gene (reference sequence). The CDR3 DNA is TGTGCCAGCAGCTATACGGGGGCAGCCTACGAGCAGTACTTC. Its translation is CASSYTGAAYEQYF.

Concerning this clonotype itself: This sequence may be a read error, since a much larger clone differs from it by one base. The V call is TRBV6-1, the J call TRBJ2-5; D gene uncertain. This CDR3 region has 14 residues. From germline, CDR1 is MNHNS and CDR2 SASEGT. V lost 4 bases, J lost 0 bases, and 9 bases lay in between. The CDR3 spells CASSAAGYQETQYF. The CDR3 nucleotides are TGTGCCAGCAGTGCGGCAGGATACCAAGAGACCCAGTACTTC.